The T cell receptor (beta chain) described here comes from a study of OX40 agonist ivuxolimab in advanced cancers. Study-level information: Dose-escalation patients had hepatocellular carcinoma, melanoma, renal cell or head and neck cancer. There were three patients with partial responses, one having hepatocellular carcinoma and two cutaneous melanoma.

This table comes from immunoSEQ multiplex PCR, and its TCRdb copy is limited to in-frame clones, with some not included. The sample contains 90,000 or so clones, 75% to 95% of which appear only once. Germline assignment: CDR1 MNHEY and CDR2 SVGAGI. The CDR3 is 14 residues long. V dropped 0 bases and J dropped 6 bases, with 9 bases sitting between them. Study-wide results and caveats: Researchers report that CD8+ T cells had, on average, more expanded clones than CD4+.

As concerns this clone: Its target is not known.

This clonotype originated in an adult with an advanced solid tumor such as melanoma, head and neck, liver or kidney cancer. The genes are TRBV6-5 and TRBJ2-1; D unresolved. Specimen: CD4+ or CD8+ T cells sorted from blood, collected in a trial of the OX40 agonist ivuxolimab. CDR3 region: CASSYSRQPNEQFF. In DNA, the CDR3 is TGTGCCAGCAGTTACTCGCGTCAGCCCAATGAGCAGTTCTTC.